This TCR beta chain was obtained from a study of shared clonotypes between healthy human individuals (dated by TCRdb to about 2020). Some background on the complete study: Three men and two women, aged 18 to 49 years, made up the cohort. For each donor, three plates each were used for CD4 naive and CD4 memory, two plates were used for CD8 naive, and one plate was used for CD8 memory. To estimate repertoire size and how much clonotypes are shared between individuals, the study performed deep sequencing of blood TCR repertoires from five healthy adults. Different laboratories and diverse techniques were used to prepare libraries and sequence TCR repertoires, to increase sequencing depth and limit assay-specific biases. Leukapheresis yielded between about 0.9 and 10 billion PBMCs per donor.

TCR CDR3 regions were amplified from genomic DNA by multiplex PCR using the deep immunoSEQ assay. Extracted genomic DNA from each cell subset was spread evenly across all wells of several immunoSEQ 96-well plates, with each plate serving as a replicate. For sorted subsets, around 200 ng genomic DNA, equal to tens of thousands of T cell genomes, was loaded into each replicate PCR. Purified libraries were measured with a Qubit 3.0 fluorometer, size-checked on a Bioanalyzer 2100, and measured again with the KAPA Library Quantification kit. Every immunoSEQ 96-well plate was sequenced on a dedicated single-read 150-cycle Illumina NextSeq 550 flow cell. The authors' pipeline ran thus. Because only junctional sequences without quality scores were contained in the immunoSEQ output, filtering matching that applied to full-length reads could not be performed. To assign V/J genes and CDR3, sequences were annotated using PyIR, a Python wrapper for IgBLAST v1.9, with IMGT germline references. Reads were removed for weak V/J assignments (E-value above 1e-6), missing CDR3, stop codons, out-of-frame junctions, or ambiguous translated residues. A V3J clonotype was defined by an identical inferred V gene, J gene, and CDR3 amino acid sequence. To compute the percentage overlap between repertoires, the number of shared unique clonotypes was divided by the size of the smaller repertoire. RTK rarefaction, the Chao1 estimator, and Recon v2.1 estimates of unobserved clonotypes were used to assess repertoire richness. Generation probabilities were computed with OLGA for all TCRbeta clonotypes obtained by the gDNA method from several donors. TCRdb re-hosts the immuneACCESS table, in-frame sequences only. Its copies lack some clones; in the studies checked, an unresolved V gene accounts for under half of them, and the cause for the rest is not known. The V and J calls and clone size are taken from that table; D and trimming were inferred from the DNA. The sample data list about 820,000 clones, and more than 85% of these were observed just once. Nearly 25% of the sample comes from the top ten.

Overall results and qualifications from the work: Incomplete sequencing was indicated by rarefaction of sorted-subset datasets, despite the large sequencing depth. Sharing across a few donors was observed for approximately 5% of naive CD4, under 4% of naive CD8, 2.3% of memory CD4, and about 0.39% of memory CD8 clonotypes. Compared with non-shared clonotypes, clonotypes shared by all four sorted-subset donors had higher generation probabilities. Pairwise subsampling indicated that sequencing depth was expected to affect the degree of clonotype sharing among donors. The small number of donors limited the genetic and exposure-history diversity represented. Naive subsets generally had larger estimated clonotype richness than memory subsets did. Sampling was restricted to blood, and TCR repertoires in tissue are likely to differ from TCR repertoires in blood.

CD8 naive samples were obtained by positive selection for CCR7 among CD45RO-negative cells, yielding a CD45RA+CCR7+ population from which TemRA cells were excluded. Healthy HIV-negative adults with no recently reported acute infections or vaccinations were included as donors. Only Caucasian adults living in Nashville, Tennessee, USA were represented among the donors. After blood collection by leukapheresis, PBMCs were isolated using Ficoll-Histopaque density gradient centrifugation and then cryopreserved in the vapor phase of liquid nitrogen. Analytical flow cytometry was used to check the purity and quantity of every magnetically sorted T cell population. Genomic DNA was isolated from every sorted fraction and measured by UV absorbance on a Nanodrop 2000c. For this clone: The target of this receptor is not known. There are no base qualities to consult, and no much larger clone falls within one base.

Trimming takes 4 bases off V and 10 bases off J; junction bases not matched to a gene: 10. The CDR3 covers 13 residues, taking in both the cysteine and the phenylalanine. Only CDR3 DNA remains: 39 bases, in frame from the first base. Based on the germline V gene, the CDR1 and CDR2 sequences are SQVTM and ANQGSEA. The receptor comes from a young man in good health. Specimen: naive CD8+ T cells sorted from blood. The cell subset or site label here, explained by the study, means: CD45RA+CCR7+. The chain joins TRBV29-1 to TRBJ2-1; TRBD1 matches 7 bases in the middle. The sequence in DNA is TGCAGCGTTGCAGGGACAGCTGAAGGGGAGCAGTTCTTC. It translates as CSVAGTAEGEQFF.